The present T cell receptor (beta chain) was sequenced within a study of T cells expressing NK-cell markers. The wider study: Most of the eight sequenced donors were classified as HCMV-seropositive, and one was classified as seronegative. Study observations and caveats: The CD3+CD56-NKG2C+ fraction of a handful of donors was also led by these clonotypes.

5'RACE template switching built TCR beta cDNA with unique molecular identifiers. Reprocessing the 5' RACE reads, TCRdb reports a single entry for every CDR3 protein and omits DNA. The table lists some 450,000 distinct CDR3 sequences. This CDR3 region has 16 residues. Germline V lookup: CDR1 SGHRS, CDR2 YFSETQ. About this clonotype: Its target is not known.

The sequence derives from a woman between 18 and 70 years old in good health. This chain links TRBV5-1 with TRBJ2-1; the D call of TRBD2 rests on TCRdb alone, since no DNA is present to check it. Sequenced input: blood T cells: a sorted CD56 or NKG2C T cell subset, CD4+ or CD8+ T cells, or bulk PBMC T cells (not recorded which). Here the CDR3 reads CASSFWRLAGDNEQFF.